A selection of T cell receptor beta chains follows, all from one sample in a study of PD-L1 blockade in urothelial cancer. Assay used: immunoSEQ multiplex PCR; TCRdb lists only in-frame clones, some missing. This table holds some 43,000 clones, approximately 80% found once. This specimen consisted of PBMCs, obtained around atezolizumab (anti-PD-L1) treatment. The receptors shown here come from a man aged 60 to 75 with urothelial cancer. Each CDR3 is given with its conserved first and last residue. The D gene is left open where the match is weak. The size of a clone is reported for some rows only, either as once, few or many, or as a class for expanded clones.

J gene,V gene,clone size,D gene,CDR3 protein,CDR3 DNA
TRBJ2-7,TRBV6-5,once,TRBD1,CASSSPGQGHYEQYF,TGTGCCAGCAGTTCACCGGGACAGGGGCACTACGAGCAGTACTTC
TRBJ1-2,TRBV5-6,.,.,CASSLEAARVYYGYTF,TGTGCCAGCAGCTTGGAGGCGGCGCGGGTATACTATGGCTACACCTTC
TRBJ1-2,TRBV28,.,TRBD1,CASSRTGGRGYTF,TGTGCCAGCAGCCGGACAGGGGGCAGGGGCTACACCTTC
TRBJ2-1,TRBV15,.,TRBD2,CATSSNLAGGPWEQFF,TGTGCCACCAGCTCTAATTTAGCGGGAGGGCCTTGGGAGCAGTTCTTC
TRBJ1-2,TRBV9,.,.,CASSVERYQPPPYGYTF,TGTGCCAGCAGCGTAGAGAGATACCAACCGCCGCCCTATGGCTACACCTTC
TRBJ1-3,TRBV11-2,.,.,CASSFTSTGITGPGNTIYF,TGTGCCAGCAGCTTTACTTCAACCGGGATAACAGGGCCCGGAAACACCATATATTTT
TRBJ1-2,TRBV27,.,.,CASSSDRNYGYTF,TGTGCCAGCAGTTCCGACAGGAACTATGGCTACACCTTC
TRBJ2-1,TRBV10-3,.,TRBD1,CAISADRGNLFF,TGTGCCATCAGTGCTGACAGGGGAAATCTGTTCTTC
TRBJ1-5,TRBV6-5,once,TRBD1,CASRGQYYSNQPQHF,TGTGCCAGCAGGGGACAGTACTATAGCAATCAGCCCCAGCATTTT
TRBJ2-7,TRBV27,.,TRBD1,CASRGQGYEQYF,TGTGCCAGCAGAGGACAGGGGTACGAGCAGTACTTC
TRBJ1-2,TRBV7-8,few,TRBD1,CASSTMPGQGSGGYTF,TGTGCCAGCAGCACCATGCCGGGACAGGGGTCAGGTGGCTACACCTTC
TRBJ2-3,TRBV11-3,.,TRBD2,CASSLGLAGGIDTQYF,TGTGCCAGCAGCTTAGGCTTAGCGGGAGGCATAGATACGCAGTATTTT
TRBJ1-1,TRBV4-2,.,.,CASSQWGGDTEAFF,TGTGCCAGCAGCCAATGGGGGGGGGACACTGAAGCTTTCTTT
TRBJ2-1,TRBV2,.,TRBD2,CASSERLAGDNEQFF,TGTGCCAGCAGTGAAAGACTAGCGGGTGACAATGAGCAGTTCTTC
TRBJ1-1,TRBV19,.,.,CASSITGQWNTEAFF,TGTGCCAGTAGTATTACGGGACAATGGAACACTGAAGCTTTCTTT
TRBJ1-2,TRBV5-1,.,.,CASSSDKFYGYTF,TGCGCCAGCAGTTCGGACAAGTTCTATGGCTACACCTTC
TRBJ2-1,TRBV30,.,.,CAWGKTNSYNEQFF,TGTGCCTGGGGGAAGACTAACTCCTACAATGAGCAGTTCTTC
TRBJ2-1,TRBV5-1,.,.,CASSLRRDSYNEQFF,TGCGCCAGCAGCTTGAGGCGGGACTCCTACAATGAGCAGTTCTTC
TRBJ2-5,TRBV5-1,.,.,CASRPGTQETQYF,TGCGCCAGCAGACCGGGTACCCAAGAGACCCAGTACTTC
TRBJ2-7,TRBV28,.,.,CASTPISRGFHEQYF,TGTGCCAGCACCCCAATCTCCCGGGGGTTCCACGAGCAGTACTTC